Sequencing of this T cell receptor beta chain was carried out in a study of CDR3 diversity in severe acne. From the PCR reads, TCRdb called clonotypes with MiXCR, one entry per CDR3 protein. The repertoire holds more than 85,000 distinct CDR3 sequences, with 51% as singletons. V was clipped by 5 bases and J by 1 base; unmatched bases: 7. The CDR3 is made up of 16 amino acids. The germline CDR1 and CDR2 sequences are LNHNV and YYDKDF (reference sequence). The sequence was collected from a male donor with acne. Specimen: blood. The chain links TRBV15 to TRBJ2-3, with 9 bases matching TRBD1. Here the CDR3 DNA reads TGTGCCACCAGCGCCCGGGACAGGGATGGCACAGATACGCAGTATTTT. Translation: CATSARDRDGTDTQYF.